The 17 T cell receptor beta chains reported below all come from one sample, sequenced in a study of blood T cell repertoires in COVID-19. TCRdb keeps only in-frame clones here, not all; method: immunoSEQ multiplex PCR. The repertoire holds 40,000 to 50,000 clones, with around 85% as singletons. Sequencing used peripheral blood. These receptors were collected from a human donor in a cohort sampled during active COVID-19.

This sequence joins TRBV19 and TRBJ2-2; D perhaps matches TRBD2 (5 bases). This CDR3 region has 14 residues. With 5 bases removed from V and 7 bases from J, the gap between germline ends came to 14 bases. Germline CDR1 is LNHDA and CDR2 is SQIVND (reference sequence). The CDR3 coding sequence is TGTGCCAGTAGTGGAGGAGGATGGAGCGGGGAGCTGTTTTTT. This translates into CASSGGGWSGELFF.

The chain employs TRBV7-9 and TRBJ1-4; the match to TRBD1 covers 9 bases. Germline CDR1 SEHNR, CDR2 FQNEAQ (reference sequence). V lost 5 bases, J lost 7 bases, and 8 bases stayed unmatched. This CDR3 comprises 15 residues. The DNA of the CDR3 is TGTGCCAGCAGCCCTACGGGACAGGGAACTGAAAAACTGTTTTTT. This codes for CASSPTGQGTEKLFF.

The rearrangement uses TRBV6-1 and TRBJ2-7, with D perhaps TRBD2 (5 bases). Germline V gives CDR1 MNHNS, CDR2 SASEGT. The CDR3 contains 18 residues. V dropped 2 bases and J dropped 3 bases, with 23 bases sitting between them. In DNA, the CDR3 is TGTGCCAGCAGTGAAAGTTCGGCGGTCCGGGGTGCGATCTACGAGCAGTACTTC. This encodes CASSESSAVRGAIYEQYF.

DNA for the CDR3: TGTGCCAGCAGCCAAGGTGGAGCGGGGGCTTCAGAGACCCAGTACTTC. Translation gives CASSQGGAGASETQYF. V and J are TRBV4-2 and TRBJ2-5; 8 positions match TRBD2. With 1 base clipped from V and 4 bases from J, the junction kept 8 bases outside the gene matches. The CDR3 covers 16 residues. Germline V gene lookup returns CDR1 LGHNA and CDR2 YNFKEQ.

This chain links TRBV6-5 with TRBJ2-1; D is undetermined. V lost 6 bases, J lost 6 bases, and 6 bases lay in between. From germline, CDR1 is MNHEY and CDR2 SVGAGI. The CDR3 sequence is 11 residues long. The chain's CDR3 is CASSQLNEQFF. CDR3 sequence (DNA): TGTGCCAGCAGCCAACTCAATGAGCAGTTCTTC.

The V and J genes are TRBV6-6 and TRBJ2-7; TRBD1 aligns across 7 bases. V shed 5 bases and J 6 bases; nucleotides not matched to a gene: 7. CDR1 MNHNY and CDR2 SVGAGI come from the germline V gene (reference sequence). This CDR3 contains 13 residues. In nucleotides, the CDR3 is TGTGCCAGCAGTACAGGGACAGCCCGCGAGCAGTACTTC. It codes for CASSTGTAREQYF.

The rearrangement links TRBV28 to TRBJ2-5, with D tentatively TRBD1 (6 bases). V lost 6 bases and J 1 base, leaving 9 bases between the germline ends. The germline V gene encodes CDR1 MDHEN and CDR2 SYDVKM. CDR3 length: 13 residues. The CDR3 bases are TGTGCCAGCAGACCAGGGGCCCAAGAGACCCAGTACTTC. Its protein product is CASRPGAQETQYF.

V is TRBV9 and J is TRBJ2-1; TRBD2 aligns across 11 bases. The CDR3 runs 15 residues. The ends lost 4 bases at V and 3 bases at J; junction bases unmatched: 3. Per germline, CDR1 SGDLS and CDR2 YYNGEE. In DNA form, the CDR3 reads TGTGCCAGCAGCACTAGCGGGAGCAGCTACAATGAGCAGTTCTTC. Translating gives CASSTSGSSYNEQFF.

The chain is built from TRBV30 and TRBJ1-5; no clear D gene. This CDR3 comprises 14 residues. The germline V gene has CDR1 GTSNPN and CDR2 SVGIG (reference sequence). Deletions cut 0 bases from V and 7 bases from J, with 13 bases between. The CDR3: CAWSVTRNGQPQHF. The CDR3 nucleotides are TGTGCCTGGAGTGTAACCCGGAACGGGCAGCCCCAGCATTTT.

The chain joins TRBV6-1 to TRBJ2-7; 8 bases align to TRBD2. CDR1 is MNHNS, CDR2 SASEGT, per germline. This CDR3 is 14 amino acids long. V dropped 0 bases and J dropped 8; count of bases not matched to a gene: 6. The CDR3 sequence: CASSEARGVRQQYF. The CDR3 region has the DNA TGTGCCAGCAGTGAAGCGCGGGGGGTACGACAGCAGTACTTC.

The chain uses TRBV5-4 and TRBJ2-1; 8 nucleotides align to TRBD2. CDR1 is SGHNT and CDR2 is YYREEE in the germline V gene (reference sequence). V lost 4 bases and J lost 7; bases outside the gene matches: 13. The CDR3 totals 16 residues. CDR3 coding DNA: TGTGCCAGCAGCCCCGGGGGGGCAGGGGCCAAAAATGAGCAGTTCTTC. Residues: CASSPGGAGAKNEQFF. Based on the CDR3 plus reference TRBV5-4 and TRBJ2-1, the full variable domain is ETGVTQSPTHLIKTRGQQVTLRCSSQSGHNTVSWYQQALGQGPQFIFQYYREEENGRGNFPPRFSGLQFPNYSSELNVNALELDDSALYLCASSPGGAGAKNEQFFGPGTRLTVL.

This clone was seen a single time. The V gene is TRBV18, the J gene TRBJ2-5, with 12 bases lining up with TRBD1. The CDR3 is 17 amino acids. The germline gives CDR1 KGHSH, CDR2 LQKENI. Trimming took 2 bases from V and 5 from J; bases not matched to a gene: 9. The CDR3 region is CASSPRSAGTGGETQYF. In DNA form, the CDR3 reads TGTGCCAGCTCACCAAGAAGTGCAGGGACAGGGGGCGAGACCCAGTACTTC.

This clone was found once. The chain employs TRBV18 and TRBJ1-2; a possible D gene is TRBD1 (6 bases). The CDR3 spans 14 residues. V lost 3 bases and J lost 8, with 16 bases in between. Germline V CDR1 and CDR2: KGHSH, LQKENI. The CDR3 protein is CASSPINRDGGYTF. The CDR3 nucleotides are TGTGCCAGCTCACCGATCAACAGGGATGGCGGCTACACCTTC.

This chain links TRBV7-8 with TRBJ1-1; no clear D. V lost 5 bases, J lost 4 bases, and 17 bases lay in between. The CDR3 is 15 amino acids. The V gene's germline CDR1 is SGHVS and CDR2 FQNEAQ. Here the CDR3 reads CASSGRRVGSTEAFF. The CDR3 DNA reads TGTGCCAGCAGCGGAAGACGCGTGGGGAGCACTGAAGCTTTCTTT.

The chain recombines TRBV6-6 with TRBJ2-5; 14 nucleotides align to TRBD2. V lost 2 bases and J lost 5; bases outside the gene matches: 4. Germline assignment: CDR1 MNHNY and CDR2 SVGAGI (reference sequence). This CDR3 comprises 16 residues. The CDR3 nucleotides are TGTGCCAGCAGTTACGGGACTAGCGGGAGTAGGGAGACCCAGTACTTC. The encoded protein is CASSYGTSGSRETQYF.

The chain recombines TRBV28 with TRBJ2-1; 14 bases align to TRBD2. Per germline, CDR1 MDHEN and CDR2 SYDVKM. The CDR3 is 17 residues long. The V gene end was trimmed by 6 bases and the J gene end by 2 bases; junction bases not matched to a gene: 6. For the CDR3, the DNA is TGTGCCAGCAGGTCAGGGACTAGCGGGAGCCCCTACAATGAGCAGTTCTTC. It yields the protein CASRSGTSGSPYNEQFF.

The chain carries TRBV6-5 and TRBJ1-4, with D possibly matching TRBD1 (5 bases). Germline CDR1 MNHEY, CDR2 SVGAGI. V was clipped by 6 bases and J by 5 bases, with 16 bases between them. The CDR3 is 15 amino acids. In nucleotides, the CDR3 is TGTGCCAGCAGCCCAGGGTTCGGTGGAAATGAAAAACTGTTTTTT. As protein: CASSPGFGGNEKLFF.